Included here is one TCR beta chain sequence, with context. CDR3 size: 15 residues. Germline V gene sequence: CDR1 SGHRS, CDR2 YFSETQ. With V trimmed by 6 bases and J by 0 bases, 7 bases remained unmatched. The sample is drawn from a study of siplizumab effects on memory and regulatory T cells. In each sample, roughly 97,000 TCR templates were assayed. TCRdb's table, derived via immunoSEQ multiplex PCR, lists solely in-frame clones and lacks some. The data hold approximately 65,000 clones, with 65% to 80% observed a single time. Donor pairs, a few in total, had unstimulated naive, memory, effector memory and TEMRA subsets sequenced.

The clonotype was recovered from a human donor in good health. The J gene is TRBJ1-1, the V gene TRBV5-1; 8 bases are a match to TRBD1. Sequencing input: memory CD4+ T cells sorted from blood. Here the CDR3 DNA reads TGCGCCAGCACCCCGACAGGGGCCTTGAACACTGAAGCTTTCTTT. Amino acid sequence: CASTPTGALNTEAFF.